The 20 T cell receptor beta chains below were found in one sample sequenced in a study of CD8+CD57+ T cells in acquired aplastic anemia. All patients picked for sequencing had shown, by flow cytometry, an expansion of CD8+CD57+ cells. It was genomic DNA that served as the template for profiling TCR beta VDJ and CDR3. TCRdb itself ran the reads through MiXCR, one entry per CDR3 protein. The sample has under 200,000 distinct CDR3 sequences, 40% to 55% seen once; the top ten hold roughly 2.9%. Sequencing was carried out using sorted CD4+, CD8+, or CD8+CD57+ T cells (not recorded which) from PBMCs. These receptors came from a human donor with aplastic anemia.

The genes are TRBV7-8 and TRBJ1-5; 11 nucleotides match TRBD1. Germline CDR1 SGHVS, CDR2 FQNEAQ. The CDR3 has 17 residues. The ends lost 3 bases at V and 2 bases at J; junction bases unmatched: 6. The CDR3 DNA reads as TGTGCCAGCAGCTTCCGGGACAGGGGGGCACGCAATCAGCCCCAGCATTTT. This sequence encodes CASSFRDRGARNQPQHF.

This clonotype appeared many times. The chain joins TRBV11-2 to TRBJ2-6; unclear D gene. This CDR3 is 19 amino acids long. Germline assignment: CDR1 SGHAT and CDR2 FQNNGV. V was clipped by 4 bases and J by 0 bases, with 19 bases between them. CDR3: CASSSGLGSPGSGANVLTF. The CDR3 nucleotides are TGTGCCAGCAGCTCGGGCTTAGGGTCGCCGGGCTCTGGGGCCAACGTCCTGACTTTC. The full variable domain, with the rest looked up from reference TRBV11-2 and TRBJ2-6, is EAGVAQSPRYKIIEKRQSVAFWCNPISGHATLYWYQQILGQGPKLLIQFQNNGVVDDSQLPKDRFSAERLKGVDSTLKIQPAKLEDSAVYLCASSSGLGSPGSGANVLTFGAGSRLTVL.

A word on this clonotype: An end of the junction differs from the germline gene, which may be a read error. The V call is TRBV10-3, the J call TRBJ1-1, with 9 positions matching TRBD1. The CDR3 is 14 amino acids. Germline assignment: CDR1 ENHRY and CDR2 SYGVKD. CDR3 in DNA: TGTGCCAGCAGTTACCTACAGGGGGCTTCTGAAGCTTTCTTT. Protein sequence: CASSYLQGASEAFF.

The table lists this clonotype with a count of one. V is TRBV12-3 or TRBV12-4 and J is TRBJ2-7; D gene ambiguous. This CDR3 contains 11 residues. Trimming took 3 bases from V and 7 from J, leaving 7 bases between them. Written as DNA, the CDR3 is TGTGCCAGCAGTTTTCTGGGGGAGCAGTACTTC. Translated: CASSFLGEQYF.

This clonotype has ten or more counts. This chain connects TRBV7-2 to TRBJ2-5, with 10 nucleotides matching TRBD1. The CDR3 is 15 residues long. V was pared by 5 bases and J by 0 bases, with 3 bases of the junction left unmatched. Germline assignment: CDR1 SGHTA and CDR2 FQGNSA. CDR3 loop: CASSQDRGYQETQYF. CDR3 DNA sequence: TGTGCCAGCAGCCAGGACAGGGGGTACCAAGAGACCCAGTACTTC.

This clonotype was recorded at least ten times. The gene calls are TRBV20-1 and TRBJ2-7; 7 bases agree with TRBD2. This CDR3 is built from 13 residues. Germline-derived CDR1 and CDR2 are DFQATT and SNEGSKA (reference sequence). The V and J ends lost 6 bases and 6 bases, in that order; junction bases with no gene match: 11. CDR3 bases: TGCAGTGCAAGACTCGCGGGGGTCACCGAGCAGTACTTC. It specifies CSARLAGVTEQYF.

Ten or more counts support this clonotype. The chain combines TRBV6-1 with TRBJ2-3; a weak D match, TRBD2 (6 bases). Germline CDR1 MNHNS, CDR2 SASEGT. This CDR3 has 13 residues. Trimming took off 7 bases at V and 6 bases at J, with 14 bases between the two ends. The CDR3 DNA follows: TGTGCCAGCACCCTTAGCGGTGGGGATACGCAGTATTTT. Translating it yields CASTLSGGDTQYF.

The CDR3 coding sequence is TGCAGTGCTAGGGGGACTAGCGGAGATACGCAGTATTTT. This encodes CSARGTSGDTQYF. The V and J genes are TRBV20-1 and TRBJ2-3; TRBD2 matches 11 bases. V lost 3 bases to trimming and J lost 5 bases; unmatched junction nucleotides: 1. The CDR3 loop spans 13 amino acids. Germline loops: CDR1 DFQATT, CDR2 SNEGSKA (reference sequence).

The chain is built from TRBV15 and TRBJ2-5, with D hard to call. Trimming left V 0 bases short and J 5 bases short, with 7 bases between. The CDR3 is made up of 13 amino acids. Germline V CDR1 and CDR2: LNHNV, YYDKDF (reference sequence). Here the CDR3 reads CATSRDYIETQYF. The CDR3 region has the DNA TGTGCCACCAGCAGAGATTATATTGAGACCCAGTACTTC.

The J gene is TRBJ1-2, the V gene TRBV24-1, with 10 bases fitting TRBD1. Unmatched junction bases numbered 8, after V lost 5 bases and J lost 3 bases. Germline CDR1 is KGHDR and CDR2 is SFDVKD. CDR3 length: 16 residues. CDR3 bases: TGTGCCACCAGTGGCCAGACAGGGGGCGGATACTATGGCTACACCTTC. Translated, it gives CATSGQTGGGYYGYTF.

In its sample, this clonotype was seen a few times. This may arise from a read error, as a much more abundant clone is one base away. J is TRBJ1-1 and V is TRBV20-1, with a weak D call TRBD1 (5 bases). The CDR3 loop spans 13 amino acids. CDR1 DFQATT and CDR2 SNEGSKA come from the germline V gene (reference sequence). The ends were cut back, 5 bases at V and 1 base at J, with 11 bases in the middle. The CDR3 bases are TGCAGTGCTGGGAGGGACGGGAACACTGAAGCTTTCTTT. This sequence encodes CSAGRDGNTEAFF.

On this clonotype: A much larger clonotype is one base distant, so this may be a read error. The rearrangement links TRBV12-3 or TRBV12-4 to TRBJ1-3; 9 bases line up with TRBD1. The CDR3 length is 15 residues. CDR3 amino acids: CASSAQGAAGNTMYF. DNA of the CDR3: TGTGCCAGCAGTGCACAGGGGGCTGCGGGAAACACCATGTATTTT.

The sample holds many counts of this clonotype. This chain joins TRBV6-2 or TRBV6-3 and TRBJ2-7; D unclear. The germline V gene has CDR1 MNHEY and CDR2 SVGEGT. Trimming stripped 6 bases from V and 7 bases from J, with 16 bases between. The CDR3 is 13 amino acids. CDR3: CASRLFLIGEQYF. CDR3 bases: TGTGCCAGCAGGTTATTCCTAATCGGAGAGCAGTACTTC.

This rearrangement joins TRBV6-2 or TRBV6-3 to TRBJ1-1, with TRBD1 as a possible D gene (6 bases). V was pared by 6 bases and J by 8 bases, with 16 bases between. The CDR3 is made up of 13 amino acids. CDR1 and CDR2 (germline): MNHEY, SVGEGT. The DNA of the CDR3 is TGTGCCAGCAGGAATCCGGGACAAAGCGAAGCTTTCTTT. This sequence encodes CASRNPGQSEAFF.

This clonotype was seen many times. V usage is TRBV11-2 and J usage is TRBJ2-1, with TRBD2 matching over 8 bases. CDR3 length: 15 amino acids. After removal of 1 base from V and 9 bases from J, the junction contained 8 bases not matched to a gene. CDR1 SGHAT and CDR2 FQNNGV come from the germline V gene. The CDR3 sequence is CASSLGRGGQGEQFF. CDR3 sequence (DNA): TGTGCCAGCAGCTTAGGACGGGGGGGCCAGGGTGAGCAGTTCTTC.

In this sample, this clonotype turned up many times. The chain employs TRBV20-1 and TRBJ2-1; 7 bases agree with TRBD2. The ends lost 1 base at V and 2 bases at J; junction bases unmatched: 11. There are 17 residues in the CDR3. The V gene's germline CDR1 is DFQATT and CDR2 SNEGSKA (reference sequence). CDR3: CSARARTSAGAYNEQFF. DNA for the CDR3: TGCAGTGCTAGAGCCCGCACTTCTGCGGGGGCCTACAATGAGCAGTTCTTC.

This clonotype was seen ten or more times. Since a much larger clone is just one base distant, this may be a read error. The gene calls are TRBV19 and TRBJ1-5; D ambiguous. The CDR3 sequence is 15 residues long. The germline gives CDR1 LNHDA, CDR2 SQIVND (reference sequence). The chain's CDR3 is CASSMYRGSNQSQHF. CDR3 DNA sequence: TGTGCCAGTAGTATGTACAGAGGCAGCAATCAGTCCCAGCATTTT.

This clonotype was detected once. The genes are TRBV7-2 and TRBJ1-1; maybe TRBD1 (6 bases). The CDR3 has 14 amino acids. Germline assignment: CDR1 SGHTA and CDR2 FQGNSA. V was shortened by 1 base and J by 6 bases, with 12 bases between the two germline ends. CDR3 nucleotide sequence: TGTGCCAGCAGCTTAGACAGGGAGATCCCTGAAGCTTTCTTT. Residues: CASSLDREIPEAFF.

The J gene is TRBJ2-5, the V gene TRBV19, with D perhaps matching TRBD1 or TRBD2 (5 bases each). V gave up 3 bases and J gave up 4 bases, with 12 bases separating them. This CDR3 has 14 amino acids. Germline-derived CDR1 and CDR2 are LNHDA and SQIVND (reference sequence). The CDR3 sequence: CASSIQGVRETQYF. The CDR3, as DNA: TGTGCCAGTAGTATCCAGGGAGTTAGAGAGACCCAGTACTTC.

This chain links TRBV18 with TRBJ2-3; D is undetermined. Trimming pared 4 bases from V and 3 bases from J, leaving 5 bases between. This CDR3 region has 12 residues. The germline V gene encodes CDR1 KGHSH and CDR2 LQKENI. The CDR3 is CASSLETDTQYF. CDR3 in DNA: TGTGCCAGCTCACTAGAGACAGATACGCAGTATTTT.